The 12 T cell receptor beta chains below were found in one sample sequenced in a study of CD8 T cells in ankylosing spondylitis. In TCRdb, the 5' RACE reads were re-called with MiXCR into one record per CDR3 protein. The sample consists of 220,000 or so distinct CDR3 sequences, over 9.5% of them appearing once. The source material was blood, either unsorted or a sorted T cell fraction (not recorded which). Receptors originate from a male donor with ankylosing spondylitis or in good health (not recorded which).

This clonotype was recorded at least ten times. The gene calls are TRBV6-5 and TRBJ2-5, with 7 bases that match TRBD2. J lost 4 bases, V lost 0 bases, and 2 bases had no gene match. The CDR3 totals 14 residues. Per the germline V gene, CDR1 is MNHEY and CDR2 is SVGAGI. CDR3 nucleotide sequence: TGTGCCAGCAGTTACTCTCCGGGGGGAGAGACCCAGTACTTC. Its translation: CASSYSPGGETQYF.

For this clonotype: It may be a read error: a sequence one base away is much more abundant. The chain employs TRBV12-3 or TRBV12-4 and TRBJ2-5, with TRBD2 matching over 9 bases. CDR3 length equals 15 residues. The CDR3 reads CASKRLAGRQETQHF. The CDR3 DNA reads TGTGCCAGCAAGCGGCTAGCGGGGCGGCAAGAGACCCAGCACTTC.

This clonotype was observed at least ten times. The V and J genes are TRBV6-5 and TRBJ2-1, with 7 nucleotides matching TRBD1. In germline, CDR1 is MNHEY, CDR2 SVGAGI. Trimming at V came to 4 bases and at J to 5 bases, leaving 8 bases not matched to a gene. This CDR3 is 15 amino acids long. CDR3 sequence: CASSSGTAVNNEQFF. DNA for the CDR3: TGTGCCAGCAGTTCCGGGACAGCGGTTAACAATGAGCAGTTCTTC.

The chain combines TRBV28 with TRBJ2-1; 8 bases are shared with TRBD1. Trimming took 6 bases from V and 4 from J; bases not matched to a gene: 8. The CDR3 extends over 15 amino acids. Germline CDR1 is MDHEN and CDR2 is SYDVKM. In nucleotides, the CDR3 is TGTGCCAGCAGCTACCTCCGGACAGGGTACAATGAGCAGTTCTTC. Its translation is CASSYLRTGYNEQFF. Variable domain in full (rest from reference TRBV28 and TRBJ2-1): DVKVTQSSRYLVKRTGEKVFLECVQDMDHENMFWYRQDPGLGLRLIYFSYDVKMKEKGDIPEGYSVSREKKERFSLILESASTNQTSMYLCASSYLRTGYNEQFFGPGTRLTVL.

The chain has TRBV9 and TRBJ1-3, with 7 bases aligning to TRBD1. V shed 5 bases and J 0 bases; nucleotides not matched to a gene: 11. The CDR3 loop spans 17 amino acids. In germline, CDR1 is SGDLS, CDR2 YYNGEE. The CDR3 sequence: CASSSRGQENSGNTIYF. The CDR3 nucleotides are TGTGCCAGCAGTTCCCGAGGACAGGAAAACTCTGGAAACACCATATATTTT.

This clonotype was observed a few times. J is TRBJ2-7 and V is TRBV28; D perhaps matches TRBD1 (5 bases). CDR3 length: 14 residues. CDR1 is MDHEN, CDR2 SYDVKM, per germline. Trimming left V 3 bases short and J 4 bases short, with 13 bases between. This chain's CDR3 is CASSLAGNLYEQYF. The CDR3, as DNA: TGTGCCAGCAGTTTGGCAGGGAATTTGTACGAGCAGTACTTC. The complete variable domain, with remaining parts taken from reference TRBV28 and TRBJ2-7, reads DVKVTQSSRYLVKRTGEKVFLECVQDMDHENMFWYRQDPGLGLRLIYFSYDVKMKEKGDIPEGYSVSREKKERFSLILESASTNQTSMYLCASSLAGNLYEQYFGPGTRLTVT.

This clonotype has at least ten counts. The rearrangement joins TRBV7-2 to TRBJ2-7, with 7 nucleotides matching TRBD2. The CDR3 sequence is 14 residues long. Germline values: CDR1 SGHTA, CDR2 FQGNSA. J gave up 3 bases and V 6 bases, and 8 bases lay outside the gene matches. CDR3 protein: CASSYRTRGYEQYF. The DNA of the CDR3 is TGTGCCAGCAGTTACCGGACTAGAGGCTACGAGCAGTACTTC.

In regard to this clonotype: A much larger clonotype is one base distant, so this may be a read error. This rearrangement joins TRBV9 to TRBJ1-2, with a tentative D call TRBD1 (5 bases). CDR3 length: 12 amino acids. Germline V gene lookup returns CDR1 SGDLS and CDR2 YYNGEE. Deletions cut 4 bases from V and 12 bases from J, with 16 bases between. In DNA, the CDR3 is TGTGCCAGCAGCCTCAGGGAGGCAGGCGACACCTTC. This codes for CASSLREAGDTF.

V usage is TRBV5-1 and J usage is TRBJ1-6; tentative D call: TRBD1 (5 bases). Germline V gene data show CDR1 as SGHRS and CDR2 as YFSETQ. The CDR3 covers 16 residues. Trimming removed 1 base at V and 10 bases at J, with 18 bases between. The CDR3 here is CASSLYPGQGTSPLHF. CDR3 bases: TGCGCCAGCAGCTTGTATCCCGGGCAGGGAACGTCACCCCTCCACTTT.

In this sample, this clonotype turned up many times. This chain links TRBV10-3 with TRBJ2-5, with D unclear. Trimming removed 4 bases from V and 2 bases from J, with 5 bases in between. This CDR3 contains 12 residues. CDR1 and CDR2 (germline): ENHRY, SYGVKD. The CDR3 spells CAISGGQETQYF. CDR3 DNA sequence: TGTGCCATCAGTGGGGGTCAAGAGACCCAGTACTTC.

V and J are TRBV6-1 and TRBJ2-1, with TRBD1 matching 11 bases. The CDR3 runs 16 residues. Germline V gives CDR1 MNHNS, CDR2 SASEGT. Unmatched junction bases numbered 9, after V lost 3 bases and J lost 8 bases. The CDR3 coding sequence is TGTGCCAGCAGTGAGACCAGGACAGGGGGCTTGGATGAGCAGTTCTTC. It encodes CASSETRTGGLDEQFF.

This clonotype was counted many times. The chain joins TRBV11-3 to TRBJ2-7; unclear D gene. The V end was cut by 0 bases, the J end by 5 bases, with 8 bases between. CDR3 length: 13 amino acids. Germline V lookup: CDR1 SGHNT, CDR2 YENEEA. CDR3 region: CASSLDLQNEQYF. The CDR3 DNA is TGTGCCAGCAGCTTAGATCTCCAGAACGAGCAGTACTTC.